This is a list of T cell receptor beta chains from one sample in a study of beta chain features in type 1 diabetes. The data were produced by immunoSEQ multiplex PCR, yet TCRdb's version contains in-frame clones alone and is incomplete. The sample shows about 340,000 clones, approximately 15% of them seen only once. The sequenced material came from naive CD4+ T cells from blood. Receptor source: a woman aged 18 to 35 with type 1 diabetes. The CDR3 runs from the conserved cysteine through the conserved F or W. The D gene is left open where the match is weak. Expanded clones are given a class, and other clones once, few, many or no size at all.

J gene	clone size	V gene	D gene	CDR3 DNA	CDR3 protein
TRBJ1-1	few	TRBV5-6	.	TGTGCCAGCAGCGTAGAGGTGAACACTGAAGCTTTCTTT	CASSVEVNTEAFF
TRBJ2-1	few	TRBV9	TRBD2	TGTGCCAGCAGCGTTAGCGGGGCCCCGGCGTTCTTC	CASSVSGAPAFF
TRBJ1-2	few	TRBV4-1	.	TGCGCCAGCAGCCAAGTTAGGGGCCCTCAATCCTATGGCTACACCTTC	CASSQVRGPQSYGYTF
TRBJ2-2	.	TRBV7-2	TRBD1	TGTGCCAGCAGCTTCTCACAGGGGAGAAACGGGGAGCTGTTTTTT	CASSFSQGRNGELFF
TRBJ1-5	few	TRBV30	.	TGTGCCTGGGGCACAGGAGATCAGCCCCAGCATTTT	CAWGTGDQPQHF
TRBJ2-1	.	TRBV2	.	TGTGCCAGCAGTGAAGCGAGACAGCTATCTTACAATGAGCAGTTCTTC	CASSEARQLSYNEQFF
TRBJ2-6	few	TRBV27	TRBD1	TGTGCCAGCAGAGGACAGGGACGCTCTGGGGCCAACGTCCTGACTTTC	CASRGQGRSGANVLTF
TRBJ2-1	few	TRBV15	TRBD1	TGTGCCACCAGCAGAGGACAGGGGCTTCCCTACAATGAGCAGTTCTTC	CATSRGQGLPYNEQFF
TRBJ2-5	.	TRBV7-3	.	TGTGCCAGCAGTCCCCGACAAAATCAAGAGACCCAGTACTTC	CASSPRQNQETQYF
TRBJ1-3	few	TRBV11-3	TRBD1	TGTGCCAGCAGCTTAGGCGGGACAGTTGGAAACACCATATATTTT	CASSLGGTVGNTIYF
TRBJ2-7	.	TRBV19	TRBD2	TGTGCCAGTAGTCCCTCGACTAGCGGAACCTACGAGCAGTACTTC	CASSPSTSGTYEQYF
TRBJ1-3	.	TRBV7-2	.	TGTGCCAGCAGCTTAGGTTACTCTGGAAACACCATATATTTT	CASSLGYSGNTIYF
TRBJ2-2	few	TRBV7-2	.	TGTGCCAGCAGCTTAGATGCGAGGGCCGGGGAGCTGTTTTTT	CASSLDARAGELFF